This T cell receptor (beta chain) was recorded in a study of regulatory T cells in long-lasting Graves disease (dated by TCRdb to the early 2020s). For the study in its entirety: Antithyroid drugs had been taken for less than 3 months by newly diagnosed Graves' disease patients. This study used TCR sequencing and RNA sequencing of peripheral blood to compare persistent Graves' disease patients against newly diagnosed Graves' disease patients. The study was conducted in China and was registered as a clinical trial. TCR sequencing covered around 13 persistent and around 20 newly diagnosed Graves' disease patients, some 35 samples in total. Overall results and qualifications from the work: Compared with newly diagnosed patients, patients with persistent Graves' disease had lower TCR Shannon entropy and fewer highly expanded clones, which suggests clonal expansion. The study examined only peripheral blood because the primary lesion, thyroid tissue, could not be accessed. A larger number of public clonotypes was shared among persistent patients (more than 2,500) than among newly diagnosed patients (approximately 930). Sequencing and analysis were limited to the TCR beta chain. The small sample size was acknowledged by the authors as a limitation that may reduce accuracy.

Interpreted using the paper, the time point label stands for: newly diagnosed GD, antithyroid drugs for less than 3 months. RNA was extracted from PBMCs in TRIzol for both TCR sequencing and RNA sequencing. Graves' disease was diagnosed according to American Thyroid Association guidelines. Recruitment of patients was carried out at an endocrinology department in Xi'an, China. Each patient gave 7 to 9.5 milliliters of peripheral blood, collected in an EDTA anticoagulant tube. PBMCs were isolated by Ficoll Paque Plus density gradient separation without further T cell sorting. An Agilent 2100 Bioanalyzer and agarose gel were used to check RNA quality, and a NanoDrop 2000 was used to measure RNA concentration. The method was multiplex PCR. TCRdb records Illumina HiSeq 4000 as the sequencer. iRepertoire HTBI primers and Arm-PCR amplification of CDR3 regions were used to construct TCR beta libraries. Before sequencing, the PCR products underwent gel purification. The original pipeline was this. Gene usage analysis of CDR3 amino acid clonotypes relied on the 60 or so TRBV and 14 TRBJ segments identified across samples. Filtered high-quality paired reads were merged into contigs using COPE and FqMerger. BLAST was used to align contigs to IMGT TRBV, TRBD and TRBJ reference genes, with CDR3 defined following IMGT. Clonotypes above 0.1% frequency were classified as highly expanded clones. Shannon entropy served as the measure of repertoire diversity, while the Gini coefficient captured V-J evenness. Public clonotypes were defined as clonotypes shared by more than one individual. Clones were called with MiXCR by TCRdb after fastp trimmed the public reads at Q25, and only in-frame beta chains were retained. Each record represents a unique CDR3 protein, reported with the most common genes and DNA among its rows. TCRdb assigned the V and J calls; the authors' analysis was not used. This sample lists about 560,000 distinct CDR3 sequences; roughly 16% were detected once. Approximately 12% of the sample belongs to the ten largest clones.

This clonotype has a count of ten or more. It has no known antigen specificity. Within one base of it there is no much larger clone, and no base qualities were kept. This sample was also put to use in a study of T cells in Graves' hyperthyroidism and ophthalmopathy. From the second report: Stable Graves' hyperthyroidism was defined as the absence of progression to ophthalmopathy over 18 months of follow-up. Hyperthyroidism patients were newly diagnosed, with disease duration under 2 months, and aged 18 to 65 years. Exclusion was applied to patients with uncontrolled infections, other autoimmune diseases, pregnancy or lactation. Clinical symptoms, serum thyroxine and TRAb, thyroid ultrasound, and orbital computed tomography formed the basis for the diagnoses. The first round of RT-PCR for the TCR CDR3 was performed with the HTBI primer set and the Qiagen OneStep RT-PCR kit. Most expanded thyroid clonotypes (frequency above 0.001) were also detected in blood, a finding suggesting that blood repertoires may reflect thyroid immune responses. A model built on a 13 V-J signature distinguished ophthalmopathy from stable hyperthyroidism, reaching 87.88% sensitivity and under 84% specificity in cross-validation and 80%/75% in testing. In validation, progression to ophthalmopathy was predicted by the model with 65% to 71% sensitivity and about 72% specificity, a median of about 6 months before onset. A discovery cohort of about a hundred patients, roughly 40 with Graves' ophthalmopathy and 55 to 65 with stable Graves' hyperthyroidism, was used to find distinguishing TCR V-J signatures. An independent validation cohort of around 19 hyperthyroidism patients and about 16 patients who later progressed to ophthalmopathy tested prospective prediction of ophthalmopathy. For training and testing, the 100 or so patients in the discovery cohort were randomly divided in a 7:3 ratio. In addition, the study compared T-cell repertoires in thyroid tissue and in blood from about 6 Graves' hyperthyroidism patients. Once sampling was done, hyperthyroidism patients were given methimazole at a starting dose of 30 mg daily, whereas ophthalmopathy patients were given high-dose intravenous methylprednisolone. A second multiplex PCR round built the libraries, followed by size selection and purification. The libraries were sequenced on an Illumina HiSeq2000 using paired-end 100 bp reads. SOAPnuke was used to process the raw data, removing reads that contained adapters or uncalled bases, had a mean Phred below 15, or lacked an exact match to the constant primer or identifier. COPE v1.2.5 was used to merge high-quality paired reads, and clonotypes were defined as unique nucleotide sequences. MiTCR v1.1 was used to align the clonotypes against IMGT TRBV, TRBD and TRBJ reference segments. The analysis included only V-J combinations with a frequency above 0.0001, which together covered 99% to 99.2% of the repertoires. A TCS score was defined as the ratio between F50 (clonal expansion) and ExV (chaos), using BLOSUM62-based TCRdist between CDR3 peptides within each V-J. Welch's t-statistics and random forest reduced approximately 520 V-J features to fewer than 15, which were used in a naive Bayes classifier (R e1071). No statistical method was used to set the sample size in advance, and investigators knew the group allocation. The paper describes TCR Vbeta CDR3 sequencing of roughly 130 peripheral blood samples, made up of 43 ophthalmopathy patients, around 78 hyperthyroidism patients and 17 progressor patients.

The sequencing here drew on peripheral blood mononuclear cells (PBMCs), taken at new diagnosis, from a patient treated with antithyroid drugs. This receptor was identified in a man aged 18 to 29 with Graves disease. Donor details come from another sample of the same person, matched by shared clones.

This receptor has the CDR3 CASSLNPGQGYGYTF. Here is the DNA: TGTGCCAGCAGCTTAAATCCGGGACAGGGGTATGGCTACACCTTC. In this chain, TRBV7-3 is recombined with TRBJ1-2, with 10 bases aligning to TRBD1. The CDR3 sequence holds 15 residues, the cysteine and phenylalanine included. Only the CDR3 DNA is retained, 45 bases long and in frame from the first base. The CDR1 and CDR2 encoded by the germline V gene are SGHTA and FQGTGA. Trimmed from V: 1 base; trimmed from J: 5 bases; junction bases lacking a gene match: 4.